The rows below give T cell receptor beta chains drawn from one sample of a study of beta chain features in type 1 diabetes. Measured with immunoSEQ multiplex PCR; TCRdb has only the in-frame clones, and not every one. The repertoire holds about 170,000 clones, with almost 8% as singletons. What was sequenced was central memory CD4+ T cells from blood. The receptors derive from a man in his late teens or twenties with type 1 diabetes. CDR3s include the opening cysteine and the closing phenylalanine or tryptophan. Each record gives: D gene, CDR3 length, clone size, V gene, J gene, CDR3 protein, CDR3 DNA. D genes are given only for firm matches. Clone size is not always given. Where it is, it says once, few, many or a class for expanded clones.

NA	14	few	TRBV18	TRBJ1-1	CASSPAGVNTEAFF	TGTGCCAGCTCACCGGCAGGGGTGAACACTGAAGCTTTCTTT
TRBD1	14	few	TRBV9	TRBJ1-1	CASSARGTGYEAFF	TGTGCCAGCAGCGCAAGAGGGACAGGTTATGAAGCTTTCTTT
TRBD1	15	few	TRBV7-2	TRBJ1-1	CASSQQQGLGTEAFF	TGTGCCAGCAGCCAACAACAGGGGCTGGGCACTGAAGCTTTCTTT
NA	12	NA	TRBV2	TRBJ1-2	CASSRDYYGYTF	TGTGCCAGCAGTCGGGATTACTATGGCTACACCTTC
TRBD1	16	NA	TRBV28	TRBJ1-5	CASSRSLQGANQPQHF	TGTGCCAGCAGTCGGTCGCTACAGGGGGCGAATCAGCCCCAGCATTTT
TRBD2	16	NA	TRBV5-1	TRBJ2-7	CASSIQLAGAQYEQYF	TGCGCCAGCAGCATCCAACTAGCGGGAGCGCAGTACGAGCAGTACTTC
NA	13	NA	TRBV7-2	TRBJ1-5	CASSSVSGQPQHF	TGTGCCAGCAGCTCCGTTAGCGGTCAGCCCCAGCATTTT
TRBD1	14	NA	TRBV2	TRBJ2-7	CASRGGQGAIEQYF	TGTGCCAGCAGGGGGGGACAGGGGGCGATCGAGCAGTACTTC
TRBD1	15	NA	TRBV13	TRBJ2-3	CASSLDRGVTDTQYF	TGTGCCAGCAGCCTGGACAGGGGGGTCACAGATACGCAGTATTTT
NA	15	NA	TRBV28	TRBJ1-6	CASSLRGGYNSPLHF	TGTGCCAGCAGTCTCCGCGGCGGTTATAATTCACCCCTCCACTTT
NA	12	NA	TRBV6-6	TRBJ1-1	CASSHQQGEAFF	TGTGCCAGCAGCCACCAACAGGGCGAAGCTTTCTTT
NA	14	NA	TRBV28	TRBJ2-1	CASTVTTGGDEQFF	TGTGCCAGCACGGTCACGACTGGGGGCGATGAGCAGTTCTTC
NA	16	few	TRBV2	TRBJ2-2	CASSARQGRGNGELFF	TGTGCCAGCAGTGCACGGCAGGGCAGGGGTAACGGGGAGCTGTTTTTT
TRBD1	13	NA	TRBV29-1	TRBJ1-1	CSVVWDSSTEAFF	TGCAGCGTTGTCTGGGACAGCAGCACTGAAGCTTTCTTT
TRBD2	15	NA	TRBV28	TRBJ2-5	CASSSPRGGSETQYF	TGTGCCAGCAGTAGCCCCCGGGGGGGATCCGAGACCCAGTACTTC
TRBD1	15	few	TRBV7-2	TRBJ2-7	CASRQGGGHIYEQYF	TGTGCCAGCAGACAAGGGGGCGGGCACATATACGAGCAGTACTTC
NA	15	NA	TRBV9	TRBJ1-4	CASSAQGVRDEKLFF	TGTGCCAGCAGCGCACAGGGAGTGCGGGATGAAAAACTGTTTTTT
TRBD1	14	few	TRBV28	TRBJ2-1	CASSATTGYNEQFF	TGTGCCAGCAGTGCGACGACAGGGTACAATGAGCAGTTCTTC
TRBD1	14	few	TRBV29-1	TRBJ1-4	CSVSLGTGGEKLFF	TGCAGCGTTTCATTGGGGACAGGGGGTGAAAAACTGTTTTTT
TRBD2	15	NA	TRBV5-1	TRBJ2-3	CASSQPGGTKGTQYF	TGCGCCAGCAGCCAGCCGGGAGGGACGAAGGGTACGCAGTATTTT
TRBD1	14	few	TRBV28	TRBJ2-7	CASSLTGDIYEQYF	TGTGCCAGCAGCCTTACAGGGGATATCTACGAGCAGTACTTC
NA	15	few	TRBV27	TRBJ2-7	CASSPGEGRTYEQYF	TGTGCCAGCAGCCCTGGTGAGGGAAGAACCTACGAGCAGTACTTC
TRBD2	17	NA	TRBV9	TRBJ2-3	CASSPRGSGSPTDTQYF	TGTGCCAGCAGCCCTCGAGGTAGCGGGAGTCCCACAGATACGCAGTATTTT
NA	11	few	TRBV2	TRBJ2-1	CASSDGALGFF	TGTGCCAGCAGTGACGGAGCCCTGGGGTTCTTC
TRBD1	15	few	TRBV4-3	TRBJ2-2	CASRSGQVNTGELFF	TGCGCCAGCAGGTCCGGACAGGTGAACACCGGGGAGCTGTTTTTT
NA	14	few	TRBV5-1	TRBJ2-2	CASSLVSGAGELFF	TGCGCCAGCAGCTTGGTATCTGGAGCCGGGGAGCTGTTTTTT
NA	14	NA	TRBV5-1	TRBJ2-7	CASSLGRGDSEQYF	TGCGCCAGCAGCTTGGGCAGGGGTGACTCCGAGCAGTACTTC
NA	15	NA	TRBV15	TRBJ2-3	CATSRDPYNTDTQYF	TGTGCCACCAGCAGAGATCCATACAACACAGATACGCAGTATTTT
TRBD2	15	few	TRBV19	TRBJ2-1	CASRAPGGTYNEQFF	TGTGCCAGTAGGGCCCCGGGGGGAACCTACAATGAGCAGTTCTTC